The clone carrying this T cell receptor beta chain was observed a handful of times. Its antigen is unidentified. This CDR3 has 12 amino acids. The V gene's germline CDR1 is DFQATT and CDR2 SNEGSKA (reference sequence). V dropped 4 bases and J dropped 6 bases, with 12 bases sitting between them. These data belong to a study of blood T cells in healthy people across ages. Study-wide background: Template switching caught about one barcoded beta molecule for each two T cells. Findings of the study overall: No one knew whether donors had CMV, which possibly confounded expanded clonotype changes. Those diversity estimates obtained from one million T cells were thought to be underestimates.

Next came a second PCR, run for 7 to 11 cycles, which used a sample-barcoded 5' primer along with a J-beta primer mix. Tagging of each cDNA molecule was performed by a template-switch adaptor with 12 random nucleotides. TCRdb processed the 5' RACE reads anew with MiXCR; each CDR3 protein has one entry. The sample has 1.5 million to 2 million distinct CDR3 sequences, roughly 28% seen once. The chain employs TRBV20-1 and TRBJ1-2; a possible D gene is TRBD1 (5 bases). The clonotype was recovered from a woman aged 25 to 39 in good health. Input material: blood. CDR3 sequence: CSATGFGDGYTF. In DNA form, the CDR3 reads TGCAGTGCTACAGGGTTCGGGGATGGCTACACCTTC.